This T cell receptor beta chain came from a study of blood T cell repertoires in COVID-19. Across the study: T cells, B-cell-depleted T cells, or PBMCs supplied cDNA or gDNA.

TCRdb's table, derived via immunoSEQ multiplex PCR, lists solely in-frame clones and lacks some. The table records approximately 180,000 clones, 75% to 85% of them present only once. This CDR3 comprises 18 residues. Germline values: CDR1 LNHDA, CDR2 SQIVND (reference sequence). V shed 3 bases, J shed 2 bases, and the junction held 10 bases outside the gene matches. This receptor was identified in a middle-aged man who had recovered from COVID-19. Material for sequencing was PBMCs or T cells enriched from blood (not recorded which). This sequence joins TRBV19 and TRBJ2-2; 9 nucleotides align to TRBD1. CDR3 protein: CASSIPYLDRGNTGELFF. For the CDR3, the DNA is TGTGCCAGTAGTATCCCGTACCTGGACAGGGGTAACACCGGGGAGCTGTTTTTT.